This T cell receptor (beta chain) was captured in a study of T cells in Graves' hyperthyroidism and ophthalmopathy (dated by TCRdb to about 2019). Broadly, across the study: A discovery cohort of about 100 patients, 43 with Graves' ophthalmopathy and about 60 with stable Graves' hyperthyroidism, was used to find distinguishing TCR V-J signatures. Whether ophthalmopathy could be predicted prospectively was tested in an independent validation cohort made up of 18 hyperthyroidism patients plus 17 patients who later progressed to ophthalmopathy. The 90 to 100 discovery patients were randomly split 7:3 into training and test sets. The study also compared thyroid tissue and blood T-cell repertoires from roughly six Graves' hyperthyroidism patients. After sampling, hyperthyroidism patients received methimazole starting at 30 mg daily, and ophthalmopathy patients received high-dose intravenous methylprednisolone. TCR Vbeta CDR3 sequencing of approximately 140 peripheral blood samples (around 45 ophthalmopathy, around 80 hyperthyroidism and about 17 progressor patients) is reported in the paper.

Its CDR3 holds 13 amino acids, cysteine through phenylalanine. Here the CDR3 DNA is all that survives: 39 bases in frame from base 1. Via the germline V gene (reference sequence), CDR1 is DFQATT and CDR2 SNEGSKA. Trimming takes 4 bases from V and 4 bases from J, and the germline ends sit 13 bases apart. The paper as a whole reports these results and caveats: Most expanded thyroid clonotypes (frequency above 0.001) were also detected in blood, a finding suggesting that blood repertoires may reflect thyroid immune responses. In cross-validation, a model built on a 13 V-J signature told ophthalmopathy apart from stable hyperthyroidism with just under 90% sensitivity and roughly 82% specificity, and in testing the same model reached 80%/75%. No statistical method was used to fix the sample size in advance, and group allocation was not hidden from the investigators. In validation, the model predicted progression to ophthalmopathy with 55% to 71% sensitivity and approximately 74% specificity, a median of roughly seven months before onset.

TCR beta CDR3 regions were amplified from RNA transcripts. The TCR CDR3 was subjected to a first round of RT-PCR using the HTBI primer set and the Qiagen OneStep RT-PCR kit. A second multiplex PCR round built the libraries, followed by size selection and purification. Paired-end sequencing of the libraries was performed with 100 bp reads on an Illumina HiSeq2000. For the original study's pipeline: SOAPnuke was used to process the raw data, removing reads that contained adapters or uncalled bases, had a mean Phred below 15, or lacked an exact match to the constant primer or identifier. High-quality paired reads were merged using COPE v1.2.5, and each unique nucleotide sequence was defined as a clonotype. Clonotypes were aligned to IMGT TRBV, TRBD and TRBJ reference segments using MiTCR v1.1. The analysis was restricted to V-J combinations with a frequency above 0.0001, which together covered about 99% of the repertoires. The TCS score was defined as the ratio of F50 (clonal expansion) to E x V (chaos), calculated using BLOSUM62-based TCRdist between CDR3 peptides within each V-J. Welch's t-statistics and random forest reduced fewer than 550 V-J features to around 14, which were used in a naive Bayes classifier (R e1071). The similarity between thyroid and blood repertoires was quantified using the Morisita-Horn index. The public reads were run again by TCRdb, first through fastp at Q25 and then through MiXCR, and only productive beta chains were kept. Rows with a matching CDR3 protein are joined into one entry that keeps the most common DNA and genes. Here the V and J calls rest on TCRdb's processing, not on the authors' analysis. This sample has about 540,000 distinct CDR3 sequences in its table, and just over 45% of those were observed once. Of the sample, around 7.7% is held by the ten largest clones.

Stable Graves' hyperthyroidism was defined as no progression to ophthalmopathy during 18 months of follow-up. Hyperthyroidism patients were newly diagnosed, with disease duration under 2 months, and aged 18 to 65 years. Any patient with an uncontrolled infection, another autoimmune disease, pregnancy or lactation was excluded. Diagnoses relied on clinical symptoms, serum thyroxine and TRAb, thyroid ultrasound and orbital computed tomography. Total RNA was extracted with Trizol reagent, and quality was checked on an Agilent 2100 Bioanalyzer. This clonotype showed up many times. What this receptor recognizes is not known. The record has no base qualities; no much larger clone is one base away.

The sequencing sample was made of peripheral blood or thyroid tissue (not recorded which). The chain is encoded by TRBV20-1 joined to TRBJ1-2; possibly the D gene is TRBD1, per 5 matching bases. This receptor was identified in a woman aged 18-29 years with Graves' hyperthyroidism. The CDR3 protein sequence reads: CSATRDAGYGYTF. The nucleotides are TGCAGTGCTACCCGGGACGCCGGCTATGGCTACACCTTC.